The 20 T cell receptor beta chains below all came from one sample that was sequenced in a study of cytomegalovirus exposure and HLA in healthy donors. Profiled with immunoSEQ multiplex PCR; TCRdb holds only in-frame clones, not every one. The sample has about 170,000 clones, roughly 90% seen once. Material: PBMCs. Receptor source: a woman between 18 and 29 years old in good health and CMV-seropositive.

The genes are TRBV5-1 and TRBJ2-7, with 12 bases fitting TRBD2. After removal of 3 bases from V and 1 base from J, the junction contained 5 bases not matched to a gene. Germline V gene data show CDR1 as SGHRS and CDR2 as YFSETQ. CDR3 length: 16 residues. The CDR3 coding sequence is TGCGCCAGCAGCTCCAGACTAGCGGGAGCATCCTACGAGCAGTACTTC. Translating it yields CASSSRLAGASYEQYF.

This chain connects TRBV7-8 to TRBJ2-7; D may be TRBD1 (6 bases). CDR3 length: 15 residues. V lost 5 bases to trimming and J lost 0 bases, with 14 bases between them. The germline CDR1 and CDR2 sequences are SGHVS and FQNEAQ. The CDR3 region has the DNA TGTGCCAGCAGCCCTCGGACAGACCTCTCCTACGAGCAGTACTTC. It is translated as CASSPRTDLSYEQYF.

This rearrangement joins TRBV9 to TRBJ2-7; 15 nucleotides agree with TRBD2. The germline V gene has CDR1 SGDLS and CDR2 YYNGEE. V trimming: 4 bases; J trimming: 3 bases; junction bases outside the gene matches: 5. The CDR3 consists of 16 residues. CDR3 region: CASSTGLAGGIYEQYF. DNA for the CDR3: TGTGCCAGCAGCACGGGACTAGCGGGAGGTATCTACGAGCAGTACTTC.

The chain links TRBV30 to TRBJ2-1, with TRBD2 identical over 8 bases. Trimming removed 7 bases from V and 3 bases from J; junction bases left unmatched: 8. CDR1 is GTSNPN and CDR2 is SVGIG in the germline V gene (reference sequence). The CDR3 runs 14 residues. The DNA of the CDR3 is TGTGCCTCCCCGGGGCTAGCGGGCTACAATGAGCAGTTCTTC. Translating it yields CASPGLAGYNEQFF.

The genes are TRBV5-1 and TRBJ2-3; 9 positions match TRBD2. This CDR3 comprises 19 residues. V dropped 4 bases and J dropped 0; count of bases not matched to a gene: 15. Germline-derived CDR1 and CDR2 are SGHRS and YFSETQ. The CDR3 bases are TGCGCCAGCAGCCGTACTTCCATTTCTAGCGGGATTAGCACAGATACGCAGTATTTT. Protein sequence: CASSRTSISSGISTDTQYF.

The J gene is TRBJ1-2, the V gene TRBV5-1, with no clear D. The CDR3 has 12 residues. Trimming removed 0 bases at V and 7 bases at J, with 7 bases between. Germline loops: CDR1 SGHRS, CDR2 YFSETQ. The CDR3 nucleotides read TGCGCCAGCAGCTTGGCCCCCGGTGGCTACACCTTC. Its translation: CASSLAPGGYTF.

The J gene is TRBJ2-3, the V gene TRBV30, with D possibly being TRBD1 (6 bases). This CDR3 region has 14 residues. Per the germline V gene, CDR1 is GTSNPN and CDR2 is SVGIG (reference sequence). V lost 2 bases to trimming and J lost 8 bases, with 17 bases between them. CDR3 sequence reads: CAWSQTGIWGTQYF. CDR3 in DNA: TGTGCCTGGAGTCAGACAGGTATTTGGGGTACGCAGTATTTT. The whole variable domain, filled in from reference TRBV30 and TRBJ2-3, reads SQTIHQWPATLVQPVGSPLSLECTVEGTSNPNLYWYRQAAGRGLQLLFYSVGIGQISSEVPQNLSASRPQDRQFILSSKKLLLSDSGFYLCAWSQTGIWGTQYFGPGTRLTVL.

The V gene is TRBV6-5, the J gene TRBJ1-4, with D tentatively TRBD1 (5 bases). This CDR3 region has 14 residues. Germline CDR1 reads MNHEY; CDR2 reads SVGAGI. Trimming stripped 2 bases from V and 4 bases from J, with 8 bases between. This chain's CDR3 is CASSYAGINEKLFF. Here the CDR3 DNA reads TGTGCCAGCAGTTACGCAGGGATTAATGAAAAACTGTTTTTT.

V usage is TRBV13 and J usage is TRBJ2-1, with D maybe TRBD2 (6 bases). With 4 bases removed from V and 6 bases from J, the gap between germline ends came to 22 bases. The CDR3 spans 17 residues. Germline V gene sequence: CDR1 PRHDT, CDR2 FYEKMQ (reference sequence). The CDR3 sequence: CASSSGVWGELSNEQFF. The DNA for the CDR3 is TGTGCCAGCAGCTCAGGCGTCTGGGGGGAGTTAAGCAATGAGCAGTTCTTC.

This clone appeared once. This chain uses TRBV9 with TRBJ1-2; a weak D match, TRBD1 (6 bases). V lost 0 bases and J lost 8, with 17 bases in between. Germline assignment: CDR1 SGDLS and CDR2 YYNGEE. The CDR3 runs to 15 residues. The CDR3 region has the DNA TGTGCCAGCAGCGTAGGGGGAGCCGGGGGGCGAGGCTACACCTTC. The encoded protein is CASSVGGAGGRGYTF.

The chain joins TRBV5-1 to TRBJ2-3; 7 bases line up with TRBD1. V lost 4 bases, J lost 4 bases, and 6 bases stayed unmatched. The CDR3 extends over 14 amino acids. The germline V gene encodes CDR1 SGHRS and CDR2 YFSETQ. The CDR3 spells CASSPGQAPDTQYF. CDR3 sequence (DNA): TGCGCCAGCAGCCCCGGACAGGCCCCAGATACGCAGTATTTT.

The chain joins TRBV28 to TRBJ2-1, with TRBD2 matching over 11 bases. This CDR3 has 18 residues. The germline CDR1 and CDR2 sequences are MDHEN and SYDVKM. V was pared by 1 base and J by 8 bases, with 13 bases of the junction left unmatched. As DNA, the CDR3 is TGTGCCAGCAGTTTATTTTTCACTAGCGGGGGACGGGTGTATGAGCAGTTCTTC. Translation gives CASSLFFTSGGRVYEQFF.

The CDR3 DNA sequence: TGTGCCATCAGTGAGAATGCGGCTAGCGGGAGAAACATTCAGTACTTC. This translates into CAISENAASGRNIQYF. The rearrangement joins TRBV10-3 to TRBJ2-4; the match to TRBD2 covers 10 bases. Losses at the gene ends were 2 bases for V and 6 bases for J; bases not matched to a gene: 7. The germline V gene encodes CDR1 ENHRY and CDR2 SYGVKD. The CDR3 consists of 16 residues.

This clone was observed a handful of times. The CDR3 sequence: CASSHRGIYEQYF. CDR3 in DNA: TGTGCCAGCAGTCATCGGGGGATCTACGAGCAGTACTTC. V gene TRBV27 combines with J gene TRBJ2-7, with D possibly TRBD2 on 6 matching bases. V was shortened by 5 bases and J by 3 bases, with 11 bases between the two germline ends. In germline, CDR1 is MNHEY, CDR2 SMNVEV (reference sequence). The CDR3 totals 13 residues.

The chain uses TRBV30 and TRBJ2-7, with 7 positions matching TRBD1. Trimming at V came to 7 bases and at J to 3 bases, leaving 6 bases not matched to a gene. The length of the CDR3 is 12 residues. Germline loops: CDR1 GTSNPN, CDR2 SVGIG (reference sequence). CDR3 sequence reads: CAFTGADYEQYF. The DNA for the CDR3 is TGTGCCTTTACAGGGGCGGACTACGAGCAGTACTTC.

The chain links TRBV5-6 to TRBJ2-5, with TRBD2 identical over 7 bases. This CDR3 is 13 amino acids long. Trimming at V came to 6 bases and at J to 2 bases, leaving 4 bases not matched to a gene. The V gene's germline CDR1 is SGHDT and CDR2 YYEEEE. For the CDR3, the DNA is TGTGCCAGCATCAAGCGGGATCAAGAGACCCAGTACTTC. Protein sequence: CASIKRDQETQYF.

The chain recombines TRBV7-2 with TRBJ2-7; possibly TRBD1 for D (5 bases). This CDR3 contains 15 residues. The germline V gene has CDR1 SGHTA and CDR2 FQGNSA. V was cut by 0 bases and J by 0 bases, with 9 bases left in between. The CDR3 DNA is TGTGCCAGCAGCTTAGCGGGGCTAGTCTCCTACGAGCAGTACTTC. Encoded protein: CASSLAGLVSYEQYF. The full variable domain, completed using reference TRBV7-2 and TRBJ2-7, is GAGVSQSPSNKVTEKGKDVELRCDPISGHTALYWYRQSLGQGLEFLIYFQGNSAPDKSGLPSDRFSAERTGGSVSTLTIQRTQQEDSAVYLCASSLAGLVSYEQYFGPGTRLTVT.

The chain is built from TRBV7-2 and TRBJ2-5, with D possibly TRBD1 on 5 matching bases. The CDR3 loop spans 14 amino acids. Trimming stripped 6 bases from V and 2 bases from J, with 13 bases between. CDR1 and CDR2 (germline): SGHTA, FQGNSA. The CDR3 region is CASSSTEQQETQYF. The CDR3 DNA sequence: TGTGCCAGCAGTTCGACAGAGCAACAAGAGACCCAGTACTTC.

This chain links TRBV9 with TRBJ2-2, with TRBD1 matching over 7 bases. Germline V gives CDR1 SGDLS, CDR2 YYNGEE. This CDR3 has 14 residues. With 4 bases clipped from V and 4 bases from J, the junction kept 4 bases outside the gene matches. The CDR3 loop reads CASSPQGSTGELFF. CDR3 coding DNA: TGTGCCAGCAGCCCACAGGGGAGCACCGGGGAGCTGTTTTTT.

This rearrangement joins TRBV5-6 to TRBJ2-7; TRBD1 is a possible D gene (6 bases). Trimming cost V 0 bases and J 2 bases, with 18 bases left between them. The CDR3 has 17 amino acids. Germline assignment: CDR1 SGHDT and CDR2 YYEEEE. CDR3 protein: CASSLGRWAGATYEQYF. The CDR3 DNA reads TGTGCCAGCAGCTTGGGCAGATGGGCAGGGGCGACCTACGAGCAGTACTTC.